This T cell receptor (beta chain) originates from a study of human T cells and chemical hapten exposure. Background on the study: Affected patients, primarily female, had alopecia areata, totalis or universalis. Overall study results and limits: Patch test score was positively correlated with the counts of TCRs that had expanded at PT1. Having alopecia, donors may respond immunologically unlike healthy people.

Germline V CDR1 and CDR2: SNHLY, FYNNEI. The CDR3 length is 13 residues. V gave up 8 bases and J gave up 4 bases; unmatched junction bases: 6. In TCRdb, the RACE reads were re-called with MiXCR into one record per CDR3 protein. The data show 45,000 to 60,000 distinct CDR3 sequences, around 9.3% seen once. Of note for this clonotype: The antigen is not known.

Time point reported: patch test 1, 2 weeks after DPC sensitization. Stated treatment: therapeutic diphenylcyclopropenone sensitization with weekly scalp DPC. The sample consisted of whole blood, taken in connection with sensitization to the hapten diphenylcyclopropenone (DPC). The sequence came from a woman aged 40-49 years with alopecia areata. Some clones in this sample may be carry-over from other donors' samples. The chain uses TRBV2 and TRBJ2-5; 8 bases are a match to TRBD1. The chain's CDR3 is CASRRTGRETQYF. The CDR3 DNA follows: TGTGCCAGCCGTCGGACAGGGCGAGAGACCCAGTACTTC.